The rows below give T cell receptor beta chains drawn from one sample of a study of blood T cell repertoires in COVID-19. Here immunoSEQ multiplex PCR was the method, and the copy in TCRdb shows in-frame clones only, minus some. Of 100,000 to 150,000 clones listed, 81% were seen once; the top ten hold 3.8%. Source material: peripheral blood. The receptors derive from a woman aged 45-59 years with acute or convalescent COVID-19. CDR3s include the opening cysteine and the closing phenylalanine or tryptophan. The order of the fields is V gene, J gene, D gene, CDR3 DNA, CDR3 protein. The D gene is left open where the match is weak.

V gene: TRBV6-6
J gene: TRBJ1-2
D gene: TRBD1
CDR3 DNA: TGTGCCAGCAGTCCGCGTGGGACAGGCACTTTGTACTCTTATGGCTACACCTTC
CDR3 protein: CASSPRGTGTLYSYGYTF

V gene: TRBV28
J gene: TRBJ1-1
D gene: TRBD1
CDR3 DNA: TGTGCCAGCAGCTCGGGACAGGACATTGAAGCTTTCTTT
CDR3 protein: CASSSGQDIEAFF

V gene: TRBV4-1
J gene: TRBJ1-2
D gene: -
CDR3 DNA: TGCGCCAGCAGCCAGTCACGGACTACTTCTAACTATGGCTACACCTTC
CDR3 protein: CASSQSRTTSNYGYTF

V gene: TRBV3-1/TRBV3-2
J gene: TRBJ2-7
D gene: TRBD1
CDR3 DNA: TGTGCCAGCAGCCAAGAACAGACAGGGCGGTACGAGCAGTACTTC
CDR3 protein: CASSQEQTGRYEQYF

V gene: TRBV5-1
J gene: TRBJ2-5
D gene: -
CDR3 DNA: TGCGCCAGCAGCTCGGGGGAGCAAGAGACCCAGTACTTC
CDR3 protein: CASSSGEQETQYF

V gene: TRBV3-1/TRBV3-2
J gene: TRBJ2-5
D gene: TRBD2
CDR3 DNA: TGTGCCAGCAGCGAAATCGGGACTACTCAAGAGACCCAGTACTTC
CDR3 protein: CASSEIGTTQETQYF

V gene: TRBV27
J gene: TRBJ1-2
D gene: TRBD1
CDR3 DNA: TGTGCCAGCACAGGGGGAAGCAACTATGGCTACACCTTC
CDR3 protein: CASTGGSNYGYTF

V gene: TRBV2
J gene: TRBJ1-4
D gene: -
CDR3 DNA: TGTGCCAGCAGTGGTGGACAGAAAAATGAAAAACTGTTTTTT
CDR3 protein: CASSGGQKNEKLFF

V gene: TRBV6-5
J gene: TRBJ1-4
D gene: TRBD1
CDR3 DNA: TGTGCCAGCAGTTCCTCCGGGACAGGGAATGAAAAACTGTTTTTT
CDR3 protein: CASSSSGTGNEKLFF

V gene: TRBV2
J gene: TRBJ1-5
D gene: -
CDR3 DNA: TGTGCCAGCAATACCGGTTTAAGCAATCAGCCCCAGCATTTT
CDR3 protein: CASNTGLSNQPQHF

V gene: TRBV6-5
J gene: TRBJ1-1
D gene: -
CDR3 DNA: TGTGCCAGCAGTATACAGGGGAACACTGAAGCTTTCTTT
CDR3 protein: CASSIQGNTEAFF

V gene: TRBV5-1
J gene: TRBJ2-3
D gene: TRBD2
CDR3 DNA: TGCGCCAGCGGTCTCGAGCGGGGGGCAGATACGCAGTATTTT
CDR3 protein: CASGLERGADTQYF

V gene: TRBV3-1/TRBV3-2
J gene: TRBJ2-5
D gene: TRBD2
CDR3 DNA: TGTGCCAGCAGCCTCTCACTAGCGGGAGTGCTGACCCAGTACTTC
CDR3 protein: CASSLSLAGVLTQYF

V gene: TRBV2
J gene: TRBJ1-1
D gene: -
CDR3 DNA: TGTGCCAGCAGTGACAGTACTGAAGCTTTCTTT
CDR3 protein: CASSDSTEAFF

V gene: TRBV10-3
J gene: TRBJ2-2
D gene: TRBD1
CDR3 DNA: TGTGCCATCAGTGAGTCCGGGACAGGGGATACCGGGGAGCTGTTTTTT
CDR3 protein: CAISESGTGDTGELFF

V gene: TRBV2
J gene: TRBJ2-2
D gene: -
CDR3 DNA: TGTGCCAGCAGCCTAAACCCGGGGAACACCGGGGAGCTGTTTTTT
CDR3 protein: CASSLNPGNTGELFF

V gene: TRBV19
J gene: TRBJ1-4
D gene: -
CDR3 DNA: TGTGCCAGTAGGGCCGGGACTCTTTGGGATGAAAAACTGTTTTTT
CDR3 protein: CASRAGTLWDEKLFF

V gene: TRBV6-5
J gene: TRBJ2-5
D gene: TRBD1
CDR3 DNA: TGTGCCAGCAGTTACTCGACAGGGGGCAGTGAGACCCAGTACTTC
CDR3 protein: CASSYSTGGSETQYF

V gene: TRBV3-1/TRBV3-2
J gene: TRBJ2-3
D gene: TRBD2
CDR3 DNA: TGTGCCAGCAGCCTGGGACTAGCGGGCACAGATACGCAGTATTTT
CDR3 protein: CASSLGLAGTDTQYF

V gene: TRBV2
J gene: TRBJ2-7
D gene: -
CDR3 DNA: TGTGCCAGCAGTGAACCAGGGGGGACCTACGAGCAGTACTTC
CDR3 protein: CASSEPGGTYEQYF